Below, 24 T cell receptor beta chains from the same sample are listed, as sequenced in a study of regulatory T cells in long-lasting Graves disease. Arm-PCR with iRepertoire HTBI primers amplified the CDR3 regions for these TCR beta libraries. TCRdb reprocessed the multiplex PCR reads via MiXCR and lists one record per CDR3 protein. The repertoire holds about 430,000 distinct CDR3 sequences, with under 25% as singletons. As to time point: persistent/refractory GD, antithyroid drugs over 5 years with positive TRAb. The TCR library was prepared using RNA isolated from PBMCs. Sequenced here: peripheral blood mononuclear cells (PBMCs), sampled when the disease was refractory, from a patient treated with antithyroid drugs. These receptors all come from a female donor with Graves disease.

V is TRBV3-1 and J is TRBJ2-3; D uncertain. The ends were cut back, 2 bases at V and 3 bases at J, with 9 bases in the middle. This CDR3 spans 14 amino acids. Per germline, CDR1 LGHDT and CDR2 YNNKEL (reference sequence). CDR3 sequence (DNA): TGTGCCAGCAGCCAATTAAGTGCAACAGATACGCAGTATTTT. Translating gives CASSQLSATDTQYF.

This clonotype was counted only a few times. The chain has TRBV24-1 and TRBJ2-1, with 8 bases matching TRBD1. There are 17 residues in the CDR3. After removal of 1 base from V and 3 bases from J, the junction contained 7 bases not matched to a gene. Per germline, CDR1 KGHDR and CDR2 SFDVKD. The DNA for the CDR3 is TGTGCCACCAGTGATTTTAAAGGGACAGGAGTCTACAATGAGCAGTTCTTC. Amino acids: CATSDFKGTGVYNEQFF.

This clonotype showed up many times. This chain uses TRBV2 with TRBJ1-2; tentatively, D is TRBD1 (6 bases). V lost 4 bases and J 7 bases, leaving 13 bases between the germline ends. This CDR3 has 13 residues. The germline gives CDR1 SNHLY, CDR2 FYNNEI. The CDR3 loop is CASSGEGRGGYTF. In nucleotides, the CDR3 is TGTGCCAGCAGTGGAGAAGGCAGGGGTGGCTACACCTTC.

This clonotype occurred many times. The chain links TRBV20-1 to TRBJ1-1; D might be TRBD1 (6 bases). The V and J ends lost 0 bases and 1 base respectively, with 9 bases between them. Germline CDR1 reads DFQATT; CDR2 reads SNEGSKA (reference sequence). The CDR3 has 14 amino acids. The CDR3 region has the DNA TGCAGTGCTAGAGAGGGACACGCGAACACTGAAGCTTTCTTT. Amino acids: CSAREGHANTEAFF.

This clonotype has at least ten counts. V gene TRBV6-2 or TRBV6-3 combines with J gene TRBJ2-5; 7 bases are shared with TRBD2. The CDR3 totals 13 residues. Germline CDR1 reads MNHEY; CDR2 reads SVGEGT. Losses at the gene ends were 5 bases for V and 5 bases for J; bases not matched to a gene: 5. CDR3 DNA sequence: TGTGCCAGCAGTGGCTTTAGCGGGGAGACCCAGTACTTC. It translates to CASSGFSGETQYF.

This clonotype showed up many times. The CDR3 bases are TGTGCCAGTCTAAAGTCCTTGGGTTGGTATGGCTACACCTTC. It is translated as CASLKSLGWYGYTF. The chain has TRBV2 and TRBJ1-2; D is ambiguous. Per germline, CDR1 SNHLY and CDR2 FYNNEI. V was pared by 9 bases and J by 5 bases, with 19 bases between. The CDR3 has 14 residues.

This clonotype has only a few counts. The CDR3 sequence is CATSTDLSGANVLTF. CDR3 coding DNA: TGTGCCACCAGCACGGACCTCTCTGGGGCCAACGTCCTGACTTTC. The V and J genes are TRBV15 and TRBJ2-6; unclear D gene. Trimming stripped 4 bases from V and 0 bases from J, with 7 bases between. Germline V gene data show CDR1 as LNHNV and CDR2 as YYDKDF (reference sequence). There are 15 residues in the CDR3.

This clonotype was recorded a few times. The genes are TRBV30 and TRBJ2-2; D uncertain. V was cut by 3 bases and J by 2 bases, with 13 bases left in between. CDR3 size: 15 residues. Germline CDR1 is GTSNPN and CDR2 is SVGIG (reference sequence). The DNA of the CDR3 is TGTGCCTGGAGAGGCGGCAGGAAAAACACCGGGGAGCTGTTTTTT. It encodes CAWRGGRKNTGELFF.

This clonotype has at least ten counts. The CDR3 sequence is CASITPATGINGYTF. The CDR3 nucleotides read TGTGCCAGCATTACACCCGCGACAGGGATCAATGGCTACACCTTC. V is TRBV6-1 and J is TRBJ1-2; 7 bases map to TRBD1. CDR1 and CDR2 (germline): MNHNS, SASEGT. The trim removed 7 bases at V and 6 bases at J, leaving 14 bases unmatched. The CDR3 totals 15 residues.

This clonotype has at least ten counts. The rearrangement links TRBV6-5 to TRBJ2-7; D is perhaps TRBD2 (5 bases). The V and J ends lost 4 bases and 5 bases respectively, with 15 bases between them. Germline lookup yields CDR1 MNHEY and CDR2 SVGAGI. The CDR3 length is 14 residues. The CDR3 nucleotides read TGTGCCAGCAGTTCCCGGGGAAGTTTCGACGAGCAGTACTTC. It translates to CASSSRGSFDEQYF.

This clonotype turned up a few times. The V gene is TRBV19, the J gene TRBJ1-5, with D maybe TRBD1 (5 bases). The CDR3 is 17 residues long. Germline loops: CDR1 LNHDA, CDR2 SQIVND (reference sequence). V lost 0 bases, J lost 6 bases, and 18 bases lay in between. The DNA of the CDR3 is TGTGCCAGTAGTATAGACCGGGACGATTATTTTCTTCAGCCCCAGCATTTT. Protein: CASSIDRDDYFLQPQHF.

The chain uses TRBV18 and TRBJ2-3; 8 bases are a match to TRBD2. V lost 8 bases and J lost 1; bases outside the gene matches: 8. Per the germline V gene, CDR1 is KGHSH and CDR2 is LQKENI. This CDR3 has 15 residues. CDR3 sequence reads: CASSPTGGGTDTQYF. CDR3 DNA sequence: TGTGCCAGCAGCCCCACGGGGGGGGGCACAGATACGCAGTATTTT.

This clonotype has a count of ten or more. The rearrangement joins TRBV7-2 to TRBJ2-7, with D unresolved. The CDR3 totals 13 residues. V dropped 2 bases and J dropped 0 bases, with 5 bases sitting between them. CDR1 SGHTA and CDR2 FQGNSA come from the germline V gene. The CDR3 is CASSLSYSYEQYF. The CDR3 DNA reads as TGTGCCAGCAGCTTATCCTACTCCTACGAGCAGTACTTC.

This clonotype was observed many times. The chain has TRBV12-3 or TRBV12-4 and TRBJ1-2; possible D gene TRBD1, 6 bases. V gave up 8 bases and J gave up 3 bases, with 19 bases separating them. The CDR3 is 15 amino acids. The DNA of the CDR3 is TGTGCCAGCTCGGGGGGGCGACCTCTGGACTATGGCTACACCTTC. Protein sequence: CASSGGRPLDYGYTF.

This clonotype appeared many times. J is TRBJ1-1 and V is TRBV6-1; a weak D match, TRBD1 (5 bases). Germline V gene sequence: CDR1 MNHNS, CDR2 SASEGT. CDR3 length: 14 amino acids. Trimming left V 5 bases short and J 4 bases short, with 14 bases between. The CDR3 region is CASSLARGTTEAFF. The CDR3 nucleotides are TGTGCCAGCAGTCTTGCGAGGGGAACCACTGAAGCTTTCTTT.

This clonotype was picked up many times. The chain carries TRBV28 and TRBJ2-7; 8 bases are a match to TRBD1. The CDR3 loop spans 13 amino acids. Germline V gene data show CDR1 as MDHEN and CDR2 as SYDVKM. The ends lost 5 bases at V and 5 bases at J; junction bases unmatched: 5. The CDR3 DNA sequence: TGTGCCAGCAGTGTGGACAGGGTGAACGAGCAGTACTTC. Protein product: CASSVDRVNEQYF.

This clonotype has a count of ten or more. The CDR3 reads CASSLESPNQPQHF. The CDR3, as DNA: TGTGCCAGCAGTTTGGAGAGCCCCAATCAGCCCCAGCATTTT. This chain joins TRBV27 and TRBJ1-5; D call uncertain. V was trimmed by 3 bases and J by 3 bases, leaving 9 bases between them. The CDR3 extends over 14 amino acids. Germline loops: CDR1 MNHEY, CDR2 SMNVEV (reference sequence).

On this clonotype itself: A much larger clone is a single base away; this may be a read error. V is TRBV24-1 and J is TRBJ2-2, with a possible D match to TRBD1 (6 bases). The germline CDR1 and CDR2 sequences are KGHDR and SFDVKD. The CDR3 covers 15 residues. The CDR3 DNA is TGTGCCACCAGTGACACTGGACAGAACGCCGGGGAGCTGTTTTTT. Translated, it gives CATSDTGQNAGELFF.

This clonotype was seen ten or more times. The V call is TRBV20-1, the J call TRBJ1-2; 9 nucleotides align to TRBD1. The germline gives CDR1 DFQATT, CDR2 SNEGSKA (reference sequence). V lost 0 bases to trimming and J lost 4 bases; unmatched junction nucleotides: 6. CDR3 length: 15 amino acids. Here the CDR3 reads CSARDFGQGSYGYTF. The CDR3 DNA sequence: TGCAGTGCTAGAGATTTCGGACAGGGGAGCTATGGCTACACCTTC.

The sample holds a few counts of this clonotype. The V call is TRBV20-1, the J call TRBJ1-6; D is unresolved. There are 13 residues in the CDR3. With 2 bases removed from V and 7 bases from J, the gap between germline ends came to 9 bases. The germline V gene encodes CDR1 DFQATT and CDR2 SNEGSKA (reference sequence). The DNA for the CDR3 is TGCAGTGCTAGACAGGCGGCAAATTCACCCCTCCACTTT. Its protein is CSARQAANSPLHF.

This clonotype has ten or more counts. The CDR3 here is CASSDWDAEAFF. CDR3 DNA: TGTGCCAGCTCGGACTGGGACGCTGAAGCTTTCTTT. The chain employs TRBV3-1 and TRBJ1-1; D perhaps matches TRBD1 (5 bases). With 8 bases removed from V and 6 bases from J, the gap between germline ends came to 13 bases. The CDR3 length is 12 residues. Germline loops: CDR1 LGHDT, CDR2 YNNKEL (reference sequence). Full variable domain (rest looked up from reference TRBV3-1 and TRBJ1-1): DTAVSQTPKYLVTQMGNDKSIKCEQNLGHDTMYWYKQDSKKFLKIMFSYNNKELIINETVPNRFSPKSPDKAHLNLHINSLELGDSAVYFCASSDWDAEAFFGQGTRLTVV.

This clonotype was observed at least ten times. The rearrangement joins TRBV28 to TRBJ2-5; the D is unclear. CDR1 is MDHEN and CDR2 is SYDVKM in the germline V gene. The CDR3 consists of 15 residues. The ends were cut back, 3 bases at V and 6 bases at J, with 17 bases in the middle. The CDR3 region is CASSFVGQSRKTQYF. DNA of the CDR3: TGTGCCAGCAGTTTTGTAGGGCAGAGCCGCAAGACCCAGTACTTC.

This clonotype occurred many times. The chain couples TRBV15 to TRBJ1-2; D gene ambiguous. Trimming pared 0 bases from V and 0 bases from J, leaving 11 bases between. Germline values: CDR1 LNHNV, CDR2 YYDKDF (reference sequence). The CDR3 runs 16 residues. Written as DNA, the CDR3 is TGTGCCACCAGCAGAGATCGTTCCCGAACTAACTATGGCTACACCTTC. Translated: CATSRDRSRTNYGYTF.

This clonotype was counted at least ten times. The rearrangement uses TRBV12-3 or TRBV12-4 and TRBJ2-5, with TRBD1 matching over 8 bases. CDR3 length: 15 amino acids. V was clipped by 5 bases and J by 4 bases; unmatched bases: 9. The CDR3 nucleotides read TGTGCCAGCAGTGCCGGCGAACAGGGGGGAGAGACCCAGTACTTC. It is translated as CASSAGEQGGETQYF.